Each of the 24 T cell receptor beta chains below was sequenced from the same sample in a study of long-term antiretroviral therapy in people with HIV. Sequencing relied on immunoSEQ assay v3.0, run at survey level. TCRdb keeps only in-frame clones here, not all; method: immunoSEQ multiplex PCR. The profile covers about 11,000 clones, with around 84% appearing a single time and around 20% taken by the ten largest. The specimen was unsorted PBMCs, collected more than 7 years after starting antiretroviral therapy. The receptors come from a man aged 50 or older with HIV.

The V gene is TRBV10-3, the J gene TRBJ1-2, with D tentatively TRBD1 (6 bases). V lost 2 bases to trimming and J lost 4 bases, with 11 bases between them. Germline CDR1 is ENHRY and CDR2 is SYGVKD. This CDR3 has 14 amino acids. The CDR3 loop is CAISEGRTVYGYTF. CDR3 nucleotides: TGTGCCATCAGTGAGGGCAGGACAGTCTATGGCTACACCTTC.

This clone was counted once. The chain is built from TRBV7-9 and TRBJ2-7; tentatively, D is TRBD2 (6 bases). CDR1 and CDR2 (germline): SEHNR, FQNEAQ (reference sequence). The length of the CDR3 is 13 residues. V lost 6 bases to trimming and J lost 1 base, with 10 bases between them. CDR3 sequence reads: CASSWGDSYEQYF. The CDR3 DNA follows: TGTGCCAGCAGTTGGGGGGATTCCTACGAGCAGTACTTC.

This clone has only a few counts. The chain combines TRBV7-8 with TRBJ1-1; possibly TRBD1 for D (5 bases). Trimming removed 3 bases from V and 0 bases from J, with 8 bases in between. The CDR3 is made up of 14 amino acids. Looked up from germline, CDR1 is SGHVS and CDR2 is FQNEAQ. The CDR3 coding sequence is TGTGCCAGCAGCTTGGGGGGGGTGAACACTGAAGCTTTCTTT. It codes for CASSLGGVNTEAFF.

The chain links TRBV5-8 to TRBJ2-3, with 12 nucleotides matching TRBD1. The CDR3 consists of 16 residues. V shed 3 bases and J 4 bases; nucleotides not matched to a gene: 6. Germline CDR1 SGHTS, CDR2 YDEGEE. CDR3 nucleotides: TGTGCCAGCAGCTGGGGACAGGGGGCGCTGGCAGATACGCAGTATTTT. Its protein product is CASSWGQGALADTQYF.

The chain couples TRBV11-1 to TRBJ2-5, with D possibly called TRBD1 or TRBD2 (6 bases each). The germline CDR1 and CDR2 sequences are SGHAT and FQDESV (reference sequence). The CDR3 has 13 amino acids. Trimming removed 4 bases from V and 5 bases from J, with 11 bases in between. CDR3 sequence: CASSSTGRETQYF. The DNA for the CDR3 is TGTGCCAGCAGCTCAACAGGGAGGGAGACCCAGTACTTC. Supplemented by reference TRBV11-1 and TRBJ2-5, the full variable domain reads EAEVAQSPRYKITEKSQAVAFWCDPISGHATLYWYRQILGQGPELLVQFQDESVVDDSQLPKDRFSAERLKGVDSTLKIQPAELGDSAMYLCASSSTGRETQYFGPGTRLLVL.

This clone has only a few counts. The rearrangement joins TRBV7-9 to TRBJ1-4; no clear D gene. Germline CDR1 is SEHNR and CDR2 is FQNEAQ (reference sequence). CDR3 size: 13 residues. Trimming stripped 5 bases from V and 8 bases from J, with 12 bases between. The CDR3 loop reads CASSPRDYEKLFF. CDR3 nucleotide sequence: TGTGCCAGCAGCCCACGGGATTACGAAAAACTGTTTTTT.

The chain uses TRBV19 and TRBJ1-5; D might be TRBD1 (5 bases). V shed 5 bases and J shed 7 bases, with 15 bases lying between them. Per the germline V gene, CDR1 is LNHDA and CDR2 is SQIVND (reference sequence). The CDR3 consists of 14 residues. The CDR3 is CASSVRDFGQPQHF. The CDR3, as DNA: TGTGCCAGTAGTGTCAGGGACTTCGGGCAGCCCCAGCATTTT.

The chain has TRBV4-2 and TRBJ2-7; 10 bases are a match to TRBD1. With V trimmed by 1 base and J by 5 bases, 5 bases remained unmatched. CDR3 size: 15 residues. Germline assignment: CDR1 LGHNA and CDR2 YNFKEQ. The CDR3 bases are TGTGCCAGCAGCCAAGCGAGGACAGGGGGGAACGAGCAGTACTTC. It codes for CASSQARTGGNEQYF.

J is TRBJ1-1 and V is TRBV4-1; 10 bases map to TRBD1. The V and J ends lost 4 bases and 0 bases, in that order; junction bases with no gene match: 5. Germline-derived CDR1 and CDR2 are MGHRA and YSYEKL. The CDR3 has 16 amino acids. The DNA of the CDR3 is TGCGCCAGCAGCCTTGGGACAGGGGACATGAACACTGAAGCTTTCTTT. Amino acids: CASSLGTGDMNTEAFF.

This chain links TRBV4-1 with TRBJ2-3; the match to TRBD2 covers 8 bases. This CDR3 has 18 residues. V was clipped by 0 bases and J by 3 bases; unmatched bases: 11. Germline CDR1 is MGHRA and CDR2 is YSYEKL. CDR3: CASSQEGAGARGTDTQYF. The CDR3, as DNA: TGCGCCAGCAGCCAAGAGGGAGCGGGGGCGAGAGGAACAGATACGCAGTATTTT.

The chain links TRBV7-9 to TRBJ2-7, with D possibly TRBD1 on 7 matching bases. The CDR3 contains 14 residues. V gave up 1 base and J gave up 6 bases, with 13 bases separating them. The germline CDR1 and CDR2 sequences are SEHNR and FQNEAQ (reference sequence). In DNA, the CDR3 is TGTGCCAGCAGCTTAGGACAGGGAGGATTCGAGCAGTACTTC. It translates to CASSLGQGGFEQYF.

The rearrangement links TRBV25-1 to TRBJ2-3, with D possibly matching TRBD2 (6 bases). CDR1 and CDR2 (germline): MGHDK, SYGVNS. V was shortened by 7 bases and J by 6 bases, with 11 bases between the two germline ends. The CDR3 loop spans 12 amino acids. For the CDR3, the DNA is TGTGCCAGCACCGACGGAGGGGATACGCAGTATTTT. It codes for CASTDGGDTQYF.

The chain links TRBV6-1 to TRBJ1-1, with no clear D. This CDR3 has 13 residues. CDR1 and CDR2 from the germline V gene are MNHNS and SASEGT. V shed 3 bases and J shed 1 base, with 6 bases lying between them. CDR3 nucleotide sequence: TGTGCCAGCAGTGATTGGGGGAACACTGAAGCTTTCTTT. Amino acid sequence: CASSDWGNTEAFF.

CDR3 nucleotide sequence: TGTGCCAGCAGCTTGAGACAGGGGGCTGTGCCCCAGCATTTT. As protein: CASSLRQGAVPQHF. The rearrangement uses TRBV5-6 and TRBJ1-5; TRBD1 matches 10 bases. CDR1 is SGHDT and CDR2 is YYEEEE in the germline V gene. CDR3 length: 14 residues. V lost 1 base, J lost 9 bases, and 4 bases stayed unmatched.

This sequence joins TRBV6-7 and TRBJ2-3, with TRBD1 matching over 8 bases. TRBV6-7 is treated as an ORF (open reading frame) with a function not yet certain. J gave up 2 bases and V 9 bases, and 10 bases lay outside the gene matches. This CDR3 is built from 15 residues. CDR3 nucleotide sequence: TGTGCCAGGGGTCCGGGACAGGCCCCCACAGATACGCAGTATTTT. Protein product: CARGPGQAPTDTQYF.

This clone was observed a handful of times. The rearrangement uses TRBV27 and TRBJ1-1; TRBD1 is a possible D gene (5 bases). This CDR3 has 14 residues. V was clipped by 6 bases and J by 0 bases, with 11 bases between them. Germline V gene sequence: CDR1 MNHEY, CDR2 SMNVEV (reference sequence). CDR3 sequence: CASSPGFLNTEAFF. The CDR3, as DNA: TGTGCCAGCAGCCCAGGGTTTTTGAACACTGAAGCTTTCTTT.

This chain connects TRBV7-7 to TRBJ2-3; D is perhaps TRBD1 (5 bases). V lost 5 bases, J lost 4 bases, and 10 bases lay in between. The CDR3 extends over 13 amino acids. The germline V gene encodes CDR1 SSHAT and CDR2 FNYEAQ (reference sequence). The CDR3 sequence: CASSPLGPDTQYF. The CDR3 DNA follows: TGTGCCAGCAGCCCCCTGGGGCCAGATACGCAGTATTTT. Combining the CDR3 with reference TRBV7-7 and TRBJ2-3 gives the whole variable domain GAGVSQSPRYKVTKRGQDVTLRCDPISSHATLYWYQQALGQGPEFLTYFNYEAQPDKSGLPSDRFSAERPEGSISTLTIQRTEQRDSAMYRCASSPLGPDTQYFGPGTRLTVL.

This clone was seen only once. The chain carries TRBV4-1 and TRBJ2-1; 11 nucleotides align to TRBD2. Germline lookup yields CDR1 MGHRA and CDR2 YSYEKL. The CDR3 extends over 16 amino acids. V was pared by 3 bases and J by 3 bases, with 4 bases of the junction left unmatched. Written as DNA, the CDR3 is TGCGCCAGCAGCCAGGCCCTAGCGGGGGGCTACAATGAGCAGTTCTTC. Encoded protein: CASSQALAGGYNEQFF.

The rearrangement links TRBV7-9 to TRBJ2-7, with D unresolved. CDR1 SEHNR and CDR2 FQNEAQ come from the germline V gene (reference sequence). V shed 5 bases and J shed 7 bases, with 15 bases lying between them. The length of the CDR3 is 13 residues. CDR3 protein: CASSTGREREQYF. In nucleotides, the CDR3 is TGTGCCAGCAGCACCGGACGAGAAAGGGAGCAGTACTTC. The variable domain in full, completed from reference TRBV7-9 and TRBJ2-7, reads DTGVSQNPRHKITKRGQNVTFRCDPISEHNRLYWYRQTLGQGPEFLTYFQNEAQLEKSRLLSDRFSAERPKGSFSTLEIQRTEQGDSAMYLCASSTGREREQYFGPGTRLTVT.

A few counts support this clone. The chain recombines TRBV19 with TRBJ2-7; maybe TRBD1 (6 bases). Trimming took 0 bases from V and 7 from J, leaving 16 bases between them. The CDR3 has 15 amino acids. Germline CDR1 LNHDA, CDR2 SQIVND (reference sequence). The DNA for the CDR3 is TGTGCCAGTAGTATAGATTCGGACAGTCCTCGGGAGCAGTACTTC. Its translation is CASSIDSDSPREQYF.

This clone was recorded once. The chain employs TRBV7-8 and TRBJ2-1; 7 nucleotides match TRBD2. J lost 5 bases, V lost 5 bases, and 12 bases had no gene match. The CDR3 runs to 16 residues. Germline values: CDR1 SGHVS, CDR2 FQNEAQ. The CDR3 DNA reads as TGTGCCAGCAGCGTTTCCGGGACTATCCACAACAATGAGCAGTTCTTC. This sequence encodes CASSVSGTIHNNEQFF.

The V and J genes are TRBV6-5 and TRBJ1-2; weak D call: TRBD1 (5 bases). Per the germline V gene, CDR1 is MNHEY and CDR2 is SVGAGI. This CDR3 spans 13 amino acids. V lost 4 bases to trimming and J lost 6 bases, with 12 bases between them. Written as DNA, the CDR3 is TGTGCCAGCAGTTCACTCGGGGCCGATGGCTACACCTTC. It codes for CASSSLGADGYTF.

This clone was picked up one time. This chain uses TRBV9 with TRBJ1-6, with 7 positions matching TRBD1. This CDR3 is 18 amino acids long. From germline, CDR1 is SGDLS and CDR2 YYNGEE. Losses at the gene ends were 3 bases for V and 0 bases for J; bases not matched to a gene: 9. CDR3: CASSGRTGDSSYNSPLHF. The CDR3, as DNA: TGTGCCAGCAGCGGGAGGACAGGTGACAGCTCCTATAATTCACCCCTCCACTTT.

The V and J genes are TRBV19 and TRBJ1-1; D may be TRBD1 (6 bases). CDR1 and CDR2 from the germline V gene are LNHDA and SQIVND (reference sequence). The CDR3 extends over 16 amino acids. V was clipped by 7 bases and J by 3 bases, with 21 bases between them. The CDR3: CASTPWAGDLYTEAFF. The CDR3 DNA reads TGTGCCAGTACCCCATGGGCAGGGGATTTGTACACTGAAGCTTTCTTT.